Below, 18 T cell receptor beta chains from the same sample are listed, as sequenced in a study of Graves' ophthalmopathy and Graves' hyperthyroidism. RNA transcripts provided the template for amplifying TCR beta CDR3 regions. HTBI primers primed a first-round RT-PCR, and a second-round multiplex PCR followed. TCRdb ran MiXCR on the multiplex PCR reads and lists one entry per CDR3 protein. The sample carries 300,000 to 500,000 distinct CDR3 sequences, roughly 14% recorded once. Sequenced: peripheral blood. The receptor source for this set is a woman aged 18-30 years with stable Graves' hyperthyroidism.

This clonotype came up a few times. This chain joins TRBV5-1 and TRBJ2-5, with D perhaps matching TRBD1 (5 bases). Germline CDR1 SGHRS, CDR2 YFSETQ. Trimming took 0 bases from V and 3 from J, leaving 12 bases between them. There are 15 residues in the CDR3. The CDR3 loop reads CASSLGTTNKETQYF. CDR3 DNA: TGCGCCAGCAGCTTGGGGACAACAAATAAAGAGACCCAGTACTTC.

V usage is TRBV2 and J usage is TRBJ2-4, with 8 bases that match TRBD1. V was pared by 1 base and J by 4 bases, with 0 bases of the junction left unmatched. Germline V gene sequence: CDR1 SNHLY, CDR2 FYNNEI. There are 14 residues in the CDR3. CDR3 DNA sequence: TGTGCCAGCAGTGAAGGGACAGGGAAAAACATTCAGTACTTC. It specifies CASSEGTGKNIQYF.

This clonotype appeared a few times. The V and J genes are TRBV6-5 and TRBJ1-1; D is uncertain. Trimming took off 3 bases at V and 1 base at J, with 9 bases between the two ends. The CDR3 has 14 residues. The germline V gene has CDR1 MNHEY and CDR2 SVGAGI. The CDR3 loop is CASSYFGPNTEAFF. CDR3 in DNA: TGTGCCAGCAGTTATTTTGGACCGAACACTGAAGCTTTCTTT.

The chain combines TRBV6-5 with TRBJ2-7, with D possibly being TRBD2 (6 bases). The V and J ends lost 2 bases and 1 base respectively, with 12 bases between them. The CDR3 has 15 residues. Per the germline V gene, CDR1 is MNHEY and CDR2 is SVGAGI. The CDR3 is CASSYTGDGSYEQYF. DNA for the CDR3: TGTGCCAGCAGTTACACGGGGGATGGGTCCTACGAGCAGTACTTC.

This clonotype occurred many times. V usage is TRBV7-2 and J usage is TRBJ2-7, with TRBD2 matching over 10 bases. J gave up 2 bases and V 0 bases, and 1 base lay outside the gene matches. Germline CDR1 and CDR2: SGHTA and FQGNSA. This CDR3 is built from 15 residues. As DNA, the CDR3 is TGTGCCAGCAGCTTAGCAGCGGGGGGGCCCTACGAGCAGTACTTC. This encodes CASSLAAGGPYEQYF.

At least ten counts were recorded for this clonotype. The J gene is TRBJ1-1, the V gene TRBV7-8; 9 bases match TRBD1. The CDR3 runs 17 residues. The germline V gene has CDR1 SGHVS and CDR2 FQNEAQ. The V and J ends lost 4 bases and 0 bases, in that order; junction bases with no gene match: 9. CDR3 sequence reads: CASSSIHGQGMNTEAFF. Written as DNA, the CDR3 is TGTGCCAGCAGCTCCATTCATGGACAGGGGATGAACACTGAAGCTTTCTTT.

V and J are TRBV5-1 and TRBJ2-7; 8 nucleotides align to TRBD1. The CDR3 runs to 15 residues. V shed 0 bases and J 3 bases; nucleotides not matched to a gene: 5. CDR1 is SGHRS and CDR2 is YFSETQ in the germline V gene. The CDR3 nucleotides are TGCGCCAGCAGCTTGGCAGGGACAGGACTCTACGAGCAGTACTTC. Protein: CASSLAGTGLYEQYF.

On this clonotype itself: This clone may be a read error of a much larger clone one base away. This chain connects TRBV19 to TRBJ2-2, with D perhaps TRBD2 (5 bases). In germline, CDR1 is LNHDA, CDR2 SQIVND (reference sequence). This CDR3 is 16 amino acids long. The CDR3 bases are TGTGCCAGTAGTACCCCGGTGGGAGCGAAGACCGGGGAGCTGTTTTTT. Translated, it gives CASSTPVGAKTGELFF.

A few counts support this clonotype. The genes are TRBV5-8 and TRBJ2-3; D is perhaps TRBD2 (6 bases). V was clipped by 1 base and J by 0 bases, with 27 bases between them. The germline V gene has CDR1 SGHTS and CDR2 YDEGEE. There are 21 residues in the CDR3. CDR3 amino acids: CASSLLGNSERAFTSTDTQYF. The CDR3 coding sequence is TGTGCCAGCAGCTTGCTGGGAAATTCGGAGCGGGCGTTTACTAGCACAGATACGCAGTATTTT.

This clonotype was counted many times. V gene TRBV6-1 combines with J gene TRBJ2-7; TRBD1 aligns across 9 bases. The J segment lost 3 bases and the V segment lost 5 bases, leaving 5 bases of the junction unmatched. The CDR3 runs 14 residues. Germline lookup yields CDR1 MNHNS and CDR2 SASEGT. The CDR3 nucleotides are TGTGCCAGCAGTATCAGGACAGGGGTCTACGAGCAGTACTTC. It yields the protein CASSIRTGVYEQYF.

This clonotype was seen repeatedly, ten times or more. The chain joins TRBV6-2 or TRBV6-3 to TRBJ1-5; D is unclear. The CDR3 contains 15 residues. Germline loops: CDR1 MNHEY, CDR2 SVGEGT. The V end was cut by 2 bases, the J end by 0 bases, with 8 bases between. The CDR3, as DNA: TGTGCCAGCAGTTACCCATGGGGTAGCAATCAGCCCCAGCATTTT. This codes for CASSYPWGSNQPQHF.

This clonotype was found many times. J is TRBJ2-7 and V is TRBV19; D unclear. Deletions cut 3 bases from V and 2 bases from J, with 11 bases between. Germline V gene data show CDR1 as LNHDA and CDR2 as SQIVND (reference sequence). The length of the CDR3 is 14 residues. CDR3 in DNA: TGTGCCAGTAGTATGCCCTGGCCGCCCTACGAGCAGTACTTC. It codes for CASSMPWPPYEQYF.

Concerning this clonotype: Germline is not matched at one junction end, which may reflect a read error. The chain joins TRBV5-1 to TRBJ1-5; D call uncertain. Germline V lookup: CDR1 SGHRS, CDR2 YFSETQ. The CDR3 is 10 residues long. CDR3 residues: CASSSQSHGF. In nucleotides, the CDR3 is TGCGCCAGCAGCTCCCAGAGCCACGGATTT.

This clonotype was seen ten or more times. This chain joins TRBV29-1 and TRBJ2-7; TRBD2 matches at 7 bases. The CDR3 is 13 amino acids. J lost 4 bases, V lost 5 bases, and 8 bases had no gene match. From germline, CDR1 is SQVTM and CDR2 ANQGSEA. The CDR3 DNA follows: TGCAGCGTTAGCGGCGGGGGAAGTTACGAGCAGTACTTC. This gives the protein CSVSGGGSYEQYF.

In this sample, this clonotype turned up many times. V gene TRBV6-1 combines with J gene TRBJ1-1; a weak D match, TRBD1 (5 bases). This CDR3 has 16 residues. CDR1 and CDR2 (germline): MNHNS, SASEGT. Trimming removed 6 bases at V and 1 base at J, with 18 bases between. The CDR3 is CASRPVLQGANTEAFF. CDR3 DNA: TGTGCCAGCAGGCCCGTACTTCAGGGTGCGAACACTGAAGCTTTCTTT.

This clonotype was counted at least ten times. The gene calls are TRBV28 and TRBJ2-7; tentative D call: TRBD1 (6 bases). Trimming left V 6 bases short and J 2 bases short, with 17 bases between. The V gene's germline CDR1 is MDHEN and CDR2 SYDVKM. This CDR3 is 15 amino acids long. The chain's CDR3 is CASSRYDRLPYEQYF. CDR3 coding DNA: TGTGCCAGCAGCCGTTATGACAGGTTGCCCTACGAGCAGTACTTC.

Notes on this clonotype: A much larger clone is a single base away; this may be a read error. The chain combines TRBV7-2 with TRBJ2-4, with TRBD1 as a possible D gene (5 bases). The CDR3 consists of 15 residues. The germline gives CDR1 SGHTA, CDR2 FQGNSA. CDR3 amino acids: CASSLAPGHKNVQYF. CDR3 DNA: TGTGCCAGCAGCTTAGCGCCCGGACATAAAAACGTTCAGTACTTC.

This chain joins TRBV19 and TRBJ2-7, with 7 bases that match TRBD1. Germline trimming cut 9 bases from V and 9 bases from J; bases unmatched to any gene: 23. This CDR3 is 16 amino acids long. Germline CDR1 reads LNHDA; CDR2 reads SQIVND (reference sequence). The CDR3 nucleotides are TGTGCCAGCGGGGCCGGGTCACCGGGACAGAATACCCGGCAGTACTTC. This encodes CASGAGSPGQNTRQYF.